This TCR beta chain was captured in a study of Ad26.COV2.S vaccination and SARS-CoV-2 variants. Study background: The trial was COV1001 and the donor's arm was Ad26.COV2.S.

A note on this clone: What it recognizes is unknown.

TCRdb's table, derived via immunoSEQ multiplex PCR, lists solely in-frame clones and lacks some. The table records about 410,000 clones, 70% to 90% of them present only once. The V gene's germline CDR1 is SEHNR and CDR2 FQNEAQ (reference sequence). The CDR3 length is 14 residues. The V and J ends lost 4 bases and 8 bases respectively, with 17 bases between them. General study points: Vaccine recipients showed a spike-specific TCR breadth that was higher than in placebo recipients. It was reported that spike-specific CD8+ and CD4+ T cell responses were substantially broad after vaccination. Total responses of T cells may have been underestimated by the analyses of TCR breadth and depth.

Treatment: some 20 received Ad26.COV2.S at low or high dose, single or two shots; roughly five received placebo; per-sample allocation not given. Sampling took place 63 days after the first vaccine or placebo injection. The sequence came from a person aged 18-60 years who received the Ad26.COV2.S COVID-19 vaccine or a placebo. The genes are TRBV7-9 and TRBJ1-2; D call uncertain. The sample in question was peripheral blood, obtained in a trial of Ad26.COV2.S vaccine versus placebo. The CDR3 here is CASSWAPFGGGYTF. The DNA of the CDR3 is TGTGCCAGCAGCTGGGCGCCGTTCGGAGGGGGCTACACCTTC. The variable domain in full, completed from reference TRBV7-9 and TRBJ1-2, reads DTGVSQNPRHKITKRGQNVTFRCDPISEHNRLYWYRQTLGQGPEFLTYFQNEAQLEKSRLLSDRFSAERPKGSFSTLEIQRTEQGDSAMYLCASSWAPFGGGYTFGSGTRLTVV.